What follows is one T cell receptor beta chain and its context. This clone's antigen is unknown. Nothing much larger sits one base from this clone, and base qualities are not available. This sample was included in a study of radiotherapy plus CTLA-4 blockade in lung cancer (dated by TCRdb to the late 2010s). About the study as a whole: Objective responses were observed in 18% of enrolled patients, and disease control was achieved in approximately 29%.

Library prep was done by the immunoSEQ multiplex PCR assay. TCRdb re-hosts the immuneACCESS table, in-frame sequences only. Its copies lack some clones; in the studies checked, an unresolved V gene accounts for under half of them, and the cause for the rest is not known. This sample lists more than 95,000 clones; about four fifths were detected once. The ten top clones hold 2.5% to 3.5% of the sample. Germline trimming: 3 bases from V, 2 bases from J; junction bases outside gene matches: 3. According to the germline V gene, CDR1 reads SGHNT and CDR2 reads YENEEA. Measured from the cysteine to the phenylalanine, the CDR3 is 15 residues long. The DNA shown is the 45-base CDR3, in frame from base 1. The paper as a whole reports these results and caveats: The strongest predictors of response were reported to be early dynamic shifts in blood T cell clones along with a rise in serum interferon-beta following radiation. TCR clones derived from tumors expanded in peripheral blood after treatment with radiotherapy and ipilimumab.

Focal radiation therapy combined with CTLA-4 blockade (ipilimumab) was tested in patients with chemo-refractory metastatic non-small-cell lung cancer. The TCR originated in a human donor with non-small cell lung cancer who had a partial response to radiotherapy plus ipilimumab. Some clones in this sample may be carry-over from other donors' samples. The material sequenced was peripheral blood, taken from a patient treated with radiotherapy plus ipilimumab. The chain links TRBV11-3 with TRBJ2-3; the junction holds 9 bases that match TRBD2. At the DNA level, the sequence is TGTGCCAGCAGCTTGGCGGGGGGGATCACAGATACGCAGTATTTT. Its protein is CASSLAGGITDTQYF.